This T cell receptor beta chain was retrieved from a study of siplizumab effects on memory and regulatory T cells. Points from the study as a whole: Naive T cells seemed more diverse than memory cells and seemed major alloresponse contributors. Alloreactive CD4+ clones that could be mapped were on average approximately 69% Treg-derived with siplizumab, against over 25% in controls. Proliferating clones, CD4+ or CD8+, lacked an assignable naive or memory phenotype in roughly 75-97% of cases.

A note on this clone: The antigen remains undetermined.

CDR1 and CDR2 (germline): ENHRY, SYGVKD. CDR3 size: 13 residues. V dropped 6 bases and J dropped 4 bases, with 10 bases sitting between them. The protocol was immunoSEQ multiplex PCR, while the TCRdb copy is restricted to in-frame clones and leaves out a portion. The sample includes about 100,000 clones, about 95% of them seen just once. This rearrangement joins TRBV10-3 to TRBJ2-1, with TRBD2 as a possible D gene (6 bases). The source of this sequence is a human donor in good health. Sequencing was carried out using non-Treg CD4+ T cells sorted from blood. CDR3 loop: CAIREGLYNEQFF. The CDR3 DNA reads TGTGCCATCAGGGAGGGCTTATACAATGAGCAGTTCTTC.